This entry lists 30 T cell receptor beta chains sequenced from one sample in a study of shared clonotypes between healthy human individuals. Libraries were prepared by immunoSEQ multiplex PCR; TCRdb keeps only in-frame clonotypes and omits some of them. Here the sample spans around 1.9 million clones, 85% to 95% being singletons. The naive CD8 population came from CD45RO-negative cells selected for CCR7, without terminally differentiated effector memory CD45RA+ cells. The sequenced material came from naive CD8+ T cells from PBMCs. The receptors shown here come from a young man in good health. Some clones in this sample may be carry-over from other donors' samples.

This chain connects TRBV2 to TRBJ2-5, with D tentatively TRBD1 or TRBD2 (6 bases each). Germline V gene lookup returns CDR1 SNHLY and CDR2 FYNNEI. Trimming pared 10 bases from V and 2 bases from J, leaving 17 bases between. The CDR3 extends over 14 amino acids. For the CDR3, the DNA is TGTGCCAAGGGGGGCCCAATTAGACAAGAGACCCAGTACTTC. Protein sequence: CAKGGPIRQETQYF.

The chain couples TRBV5-5 to TRBJ1-5, with 8 bases that match TRBD1. Trimming removed 1 base from V and 5 bases from J; junction bases left unmatched: 11. Germline V gene sequence: CDR1 SGHKS, CDR2 YYEKEE (reference sequence). This CDR3 is 17 amino acids long. The CDR3 loop is CASSLSVTGGAYQPQHF. The CDR3 bases are TGTGCCAGCAGCTTGTCGGTTACAGGGGGAGCGTATCAGCCCCAGCATTTT.

Concerning this clone itself: This CDR3 is also generated by other DNA sequences in the sample. This chain uses TRBV9 with TRBJ2-1; 12 nucleotides align to TRBD2. The V and J ends lost 2 bases and 7 bases, in that order; junction bases with no gene match: 4. Germline CDR1 reads SGDLS; CDR2 reads YYNGEE. The CDR3 is 15 amino acids. The CDR3 here is CASSVTGTSGNEQFF. In nucleotides, the CDR3 is TGTGCCAGCAGCGTGACGGGGACTAGCGGGAATGAGCAGTTCTTC. Drawing the rest from reference TRBV9 and TRBJ2-1, the complete variable domain is DSGVTQTPKHLITATGQRVTLRCSPRSGDLSVYWYQQSLDQGLQFLIQYYNGEERAKGNILERFSAQQFPDLHSELNLSSLELGDSALYFCASSVTGTSGNEQFFGPGTRLTVL.

The chain is built from TRBV9 and TRBJ2-1; TRBD2 aligns across 9 bases. Germline loops: CDR1 SGDLS, CDR2 YYNGEE. V was pared by 7 bases and J by 0 bases, with 8 bases of the junction left unmatched. The CDR3 is 16 residues long. The CDR3 bases are TGTGCCAGCGCGAAAAAGGGACTAGCCTCCTACAATGAGCAGTTCTTC. It yields the protein CASAKKGLASYNEQFF.

V and J are TRBV19 and TRBJ2-5; weak D call: TRBD1 (6 bases). The germline V and J ends were trimmed by 0 bases and 1 base, with 12 bases remaining between them. CDR1 and CDR2 (germline): LNHDA, SQIVND (reference sequence). This CDR3 spans 16 amino acids. CDR3 residues: CASSIDYQGPQETQYF. DNA for the CDR3: TGTGCCAGTAGTATAGATTACCAGGGGCCCCAAGAGACCCAGTACTTC.

This clone was counted once. The chain employs TRBV9 and TRBJ2-7; no clear D. V was trimmed by 6 bases and J by 5 bases, leaving 9 bases between them. The CDR3 has 11 amino acids. Germline V gene data show CDR1 as SGDLS and CDR2 as YYNGEE. CDR3 sequence reads: CASTYLHEQYF. DNA for the CDR3: TGTGCCAGCACCTATCTTCACGAGCAGTACTTC.

The J gene is TRBJ2-7, the V gene TRBV6-1; the D gene is possibly TRBD1 (6 bases). This CDR3 spans 13 amino acids. Germline assignment: CDR1 MNHNS and CDR2 SASEGT. V was trimmed by 6 bases and J by 1 base, leaving 10 bases between them. The CDR3 coding sequence is TGTGCCAGCAGGGACAGACAATCCTACGAGCAGTACTTC. This encodes CASRDRQSYEQYF.

V usage is TRBV5-4 and J usage is TRBJ2-1, with 7 bases identical to TRBD2. Germline V lookup: CDR1 SGHNT, CDR2 YYREEE (reference sequence). CDR3 length equals 16 residues. V was clipped by 1 base and J by 1 base; unmatched bases: 5. For the CDR3, the DNA is TGTGCCAGCAGCTTGCCGGGACTACTATCCTACAATGAGCAGTTCTTC. It encodes CASSLPGLLSYNEQFF.

This chain joins TRBV10-2 and TRBJ2-1; a weak D match, TRBD1 (6 bases). Germline V lookup: CDR1 WSHSY, CDR2 SAAADI. The V end lost 4 bases, the J end lost 2 bases, and 12 bases lay between the germline ends. The CDR3 loop spans 15 amino acids. CDR3 nucleotide sequence: TGCGCCAGCAGTGGGTCGACAGGAACCTACAATGAGCAGTTCTTC. As protein: CASSGSTGTYNEQFF.

The chain links TRBV19 to TRBJ2-7; 10 bases align to TRBD2. The CDR3 extends over 13 amino acids. Germline lookup yields CDR1 LNHDA and CDR2 SQIVND (reference sequence). The J segment lost 9 bases and the V segment lost 3 bases, leaving 5 bases of the junction unmatched. This CDR3 is CASSIGLAVGQYF. The CDR3 DNA sequence: TGTGCCAGTAGTATCGGACTAGCGGTCGGGCAGTACTTC.

The chain is built from TRBV28 and TRBJ2-7, with 8 nucleotides matching TRBD1. The length of the CDR3 is 14 residues. Looked up from germline, CDR1 is MDHEN and CDR2 is SYDVKM. The V gene end was trimmed by 7 bases and the J gene end by 4 bases; junction bases not matched to a gene: 9. This CDR3 reads CASTPRQGRYEQYF. Written as DNA, the CDR3 is TGTGCCAGCACCCCCCGACAGGGGAGGTACGAGCAGTACTTC.

V gene TRBV27 combines with J gene TRBJ2-3, with 11 bases lining up with TRBD2. The CDR3 runs to 17 residues. V was pared by 4 bases and J by 4 bases, with 10 bases of the junction left unmatched. Germline V gene lookup returns CDR1 MNHEY and CDR2 SMNVEV (reference sequence). This CDR3 reads CASSSKLAGGVSDTQYF. CDR3 DNA: TGTGCCAGCAGTTCTAAATTAGCGGGAGGGGTGTCAGATACGCAGTATTTT.

The chain links TRBV5-4 to TRBJ1-1; 7 bases align to TRBD1. The germline V gene encodes CDR1 SGHNT and CDR2 YYREEE (reference sequence). V gave up 4 bases and J gave up 2 bases; unmatched junction bases: 8. The CDR3 spans 15 residues. The CDR3 DNA reads as TGTGCCAGCAGCGTACGGACAGGCTCAAACACTGAAGCTTTCTTT. This gives the protein CASSVRTGSNTEAFF.

The rearrangement joins TRBV5-1 to TRBJ2-2, with TRBD2 identical over 12 bases. This CDR3 is built from 18 residues. The germline gives CDR1 SGHRS, CDR2 YFSETQ. Germline trimming cut 1 base from V and 1 base from J; bases unmatched to any gene: 5. CDR3 sequence (DNA): TGCGCCAGCAGCTTGAGACTAGCGGGAGCGCTGAACACCGGGGAGCTGTTTTTT. It translates to CASSLRLAGALNTGELFF. Together with reference TRBV5-1 and TRBJ2-2, the CDR3 gives the full variable domain: KAGVTQTPRYLIKTRGQQVTLSCSPISGHRSVSWYQQTPGQGLQFLFEYFSETQRNKGNFPGRFSGRQFSNSRSEMNVSTLELGDSALYLCASSLRLAGALNTGELFFGEGSRLTVL.

This clone showed up just once. The genes are TRBV7-8 and TRBJ2-1, with D maybe TRBD2 (6 bases). The CDR3 totals 15 residues. V lost 1 base, J lost 0 bases, and 7 bases lay in between. The V gene's germline CDR1 is SGHVS and CDR2 FQNEAQ. The CDR3 DNA follows: TGTGCCAGCAGCTTAGAGACTAGCTCCTACAATGAGCAGTTCTTC. Amino acid sequence: CASSLETSSYNEQFF.

The chain couples TRBV27 to TRBJ1-1; TRBD1 agrees at 7 bases. The CDR3 has 14 residues. Trimming removed 3 bases from V and 3 bases from J; junction bases left unmatched: 4. Germline V lookup: CDR1 MNHEY, CDR2 SMNVEV (reference sequence). The CDR3 DNA follows: TGTGCCAGCAGTTTGGAGGGGGCGGACACTGAAGCTTTCTTT. Residues: CASSLEGADTEAFF.

V and J are TRBV18 and TRBJ1-4; maybe TRBD1 (5 bases). The CDR3 loop spans 15 amino acids. Trimming removed 0 bases at V and 3 bases at J, with 8 bases between. Germline-derived CDR1 and CDR2 are KGHSH and LQKENI. The CDR3 sequence: CASSPPGHPNEKLFF. As DNA, the CDR3 is TGTGCCAGCTCACCACCGGGGCACCCTAATGAAAAACTGTTTTTT.

J is TRBJ1-5 and V is TRBV13; tentatively, D is TRBD1 (6 bases). There are 14 residues in the CDR3. V lost 5 bases, J lost 4 bases, and 12 bases lay in between. Per germline, CDR1 PRHDT and CDR2 FYEKMQ (reference sequence). The CDR3 DNA reads as TGTGCCAGCAGCCGCGGGGGGGCGAATCAGCCCCAGCATTTT. Translation gives CASSRGGANQPQHF.

V and J are TRBV2 and TRBJ2-1, with TRBD2 identical over 11 bases. The ends lost 2 bases at V and 5 bases at J; junction bases unmatched: 8. The CDR3 covers 17 residues. Germline CDR1 and CDR2: SNHLY and FYNNEI. The CDR3 here is CASSEPQELAGDNEQFF. The CDR3 coding sequence is TGTGCCAGCAGTGAACCGCAAGAACTAGCGGGAGACAATGAGCAGTTCTTC.

J is TRBJ2-7 and V is TRBV10-3; 9 positions match TRBD2. With 7 bases clipped from V and 4 bases from J, the junction kept 2 bases outside the gene matches. Germline CDR1 and CDR2: ENHRY and SYGVKD. The CDR3 sequence is 12 residues long. The CDR3 sequence is CAITSGNYEQYF. In DNA, the CDR3 is TGTGCCATCACTAGCGGGAATTACGAGCAGTACTTC.

The chain joins TRBV19 to TRBJ2-1; TRBD2 matches at 11 bases. From germline, CDR1 is LNHDA and CDR2 SQIVND (reference sequence). V shed 6 bases, J shed 4 bases, and the junction held 8 bases outside the gene matches. The CDR3 extends over 16 amino acids. CDR3 amino acids: CASSYLAGGPYNEQFF. CDR3 nucleotide sequence: TGTGCCAGTAGCTACTTAGCGGGAGGGCCTTACAATGAGCAGTTCTTC.

This chain links TRBV28 with TRBJ1-2; 7 positions agree with TRBD1. CDR3 size: 14 residues. From germline, CDR1 is MDHEN and CDR2 SYDVKM. V trimming: 5 bases; J trimming: 8 bases; junction bases outside the gene matches: 11. In DNA form, the CDR3 reads TGTGCCAGCAGTCAGAAGGGGGCGGGTAGCGGCTACACCTTC. Protein sequence: CASSQKGAGSGYTF.

The V gene is TRBV7-6, the J gene TRBJ2-1, with TRBD2 matching over 9 bases. V gave up 2 bases and J gave up 4 bases; unmatched junction bases: 3. Germline lookup yields CDR1 SGHVS and CDR2 FNYEAQ. This CDR3 contains 15 residues. The CDR3 is CASSLSSGKYNEQFF. In DNA, the CDR3 is TGTGCCAGCAGCTTATCTAGCGGGAAATACAATGAGCAGTTCTTC.

The chain has TRBV28 and TRBJ2-7; 8 bases are a match to TRBD1. Germline V gene sequence: CDR1 MDHEN, CDR2 SYDVKM. The CDR3 runs 14 residues. J gave up 6 bases and V 5 bases, and 9 bases lay outside the gene matches. CDR3 bases: TGTGCCAGCAGTCGACAGGGGCCGCCTACCGAGCAGTACTTC. Translation gives CASSRQGPPTEQYF.

The J gene is TRBJ1-2, the V gene TRBV9; no definite D call. Germline CDR1 is SGDLS and CDR2 is YYNGEE. The CDR3 totals 14 residues. Trimming took off 3 bases at V and 2 bases at J, with 11 bases between the two ends. The CDR3 DNA follows: TGTGCCAGCAGCGCGCTGGACCGGAACTATGGCTACACCTTC. It codes for CASSALDRNYGYTF.

As concerns this clone: Other DNA sequences of this sample code for an identical CDR3. This chain connects TRBV11-3 to TRBJ2-1, with TRBD2 matching over 7 bases. The V gene end was trimmed by 1 base and the J gene end by 7 bases; junction bases not matched to a gene: 1. The CDR3 runs 13 residues. Looked up from germline, CDR1 is SGHNT and CDR2 is YENEEA. CDR3: CASSLGRGNEQFF. As DNA, the CDR3 is TGTGCCAGCAGCTTAGGGCGGGGGAATGAGCAGTTCTTC.

The chain recombines TRBV27 with TRBJ2-7; TRBD1 aligns across 9 bases. The germline V gene encodes CDR1 MNHEY and CDR2 SMNVEV (reference sequence). This CDR3 has 14 amino acids. V gave up 4 bases and J gave up 7 bases; unmatched junction bases: 8. The CDR3 DNA sequence: TGTGCCAGCAGTTGGACAAACAGGGGGCAGGAGCAGTACTTC. Its translation is CASSWTNRGQEQYF.

The chain is built from TRBV9 and TRBJ2-5; a possible D gene is TRBD2 (6 bases). Germline CDR1 SGDLS, CDR2 YYNGEE. Trimming removed 3 bases at V and 1 base at J, with 16 bases between. The CDR3 spans 16 residues. The CDR3 spells CASSARPGLGQETQYF. DNA for the CDR3: TGTGCCAGCAGCGCAAGACCGGGACTCGGCCAAGAGACCCAGTACTTC.

This chain links TRBV9 with TRBJ2-1, with D perhaps TRBD2 (5 bases). This CDR3 is built from 15 residues. Trimming stripped 3 bases from V and 8 bases from J, with 18 bases between. Germline V lookup: CDR1 SGDLS, CDR2 YYNGEE. The CDR3 spells CASSGERPSPDEQFF. As DNA, the CDR3 is TGTGCCAGCAGCGGGGAGCGGCCCTCACCGGATGAGCAGTTCTTC. Using reference TRBV9 and TRBJ2-1 for the parts outside the CDR3, the full variable domain is DSGVTQTPKHLITATGQRVTLRCSPRSGDLSVYWYQQSLDQGLQFLIQYYNGEERAKGNILERFSAQQFPDLHSELNLSSLELGDSALYFCASSGERPSPDEQFFGPGTRLTVL.

This clone was detected a few times. The chain combines TRBV27 with TRBJ1-1, with 7 bases lining up with TRBD1. The CDR3 is 13 amino acids. Unmatched junction bases numbered 8, after V lost 4 bases and J lost 9 bases. Looked up from germline, CDR1 is MNHEY and CDR2 is SMNVEV (reference sequence). The CDR3 region is CASSSGQAGQAFF. The CDR3 coding sequence is TGTGCCAGCAGTTCTGGACAGGCAGGTCAAGCTTTCTTT.